This T cell receptor (beta chain) was found in a study of early T cells in non-severe SARS-CoV-2 infection. General study results and limits: Matching results from VDJdb favored anti-spike CD8 responses, leaving private and CD4 specificities undetected.

This clonotype came up many times. Its antigen is not identified. Attachment of unique molecular identifiers was made to individual cDNA molecules. TCRdb passed the 5' RACE reads through MiXCR, listing each CDR3 protein once. The sample includes about 76,000 distinct CDR3 sequences, around a sixth seen only once; the top ten take around 12%. Germline-derived CDR1 and CDR2 are SGHRS and YFSETQ. The CDR3 length is 14 residues. Trimming shortened V by 0 bases and J by 3 bases, and 7 bases separated the two germline ends. This chain links TRBV5-1 with TRBJ1-3; D unclear. This receptor was taken from an adult who was a healthcare worker with PCR-confirmed SARS-CoV-2 infection or an uninfected control (not recorded which). The sample was whole blood. The CDR3 nucleotides are TGCGCCAGCAGCTTGGGCACAGATGGAAACACCATATATTTT. Translated: CASSLGTDGNTIYF. Looking up the rest from reference TRBV5-1 and TRBJ1-3 gives the full variable domain: KAGVTQTPRYLIKTRGQQVTLSCSPISGHRSVSWYQQTPGQGLQFLFEYFSETQRNKGNFPGRFSGRQFSNSRSEMNVSTLELGDSALYLCASSLGTDGNTIYFGEGSWLTVV.